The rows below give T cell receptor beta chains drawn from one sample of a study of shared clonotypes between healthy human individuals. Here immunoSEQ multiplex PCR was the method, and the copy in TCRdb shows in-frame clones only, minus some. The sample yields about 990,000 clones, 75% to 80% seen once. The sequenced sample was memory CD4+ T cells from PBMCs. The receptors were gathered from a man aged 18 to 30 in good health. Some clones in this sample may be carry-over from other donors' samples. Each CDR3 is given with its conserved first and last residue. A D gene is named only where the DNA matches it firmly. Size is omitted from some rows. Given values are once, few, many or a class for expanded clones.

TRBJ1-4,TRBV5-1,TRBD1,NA,CASSFGTANEKLFF,TGCGCCAGCAGCTTTGGGACAGCGAATGAAAAACTGTTTTTT
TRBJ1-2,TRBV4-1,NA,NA,CASSQEVSDGYTF,TGCGCCAGCAGCCAAGAAGTAAGCGATGGCTACACCTTC
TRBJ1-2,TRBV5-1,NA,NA,CASSLATGSYGYTF,TGCGCCAGCAGCTTGGCCACGGGGAGCTATGGCTACACCTTC
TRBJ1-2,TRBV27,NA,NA,CASSFRTGGPGYTF,TGTGCCAGCAGTTTTAGAACTGGGGGTCCTGGCTACACCTTC
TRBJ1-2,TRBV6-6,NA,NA,CASSYSAGYGYTF,TGTGCCAGCAGTTACTCGGCCGGCTATGGCTACACCTTC
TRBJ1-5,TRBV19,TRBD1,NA,CASSIVRGNQPQHF,TGTGCCAGTAGTATCGTCAGGGGGAATCAGCCCCAGCATTTT
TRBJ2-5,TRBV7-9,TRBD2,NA,CASSFSGSLETQYF,TGTGCCAGCAGCTTTAGCGGGAGTCTCGAGACCCAGTACTTC
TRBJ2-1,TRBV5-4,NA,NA,CASSPGSLNEQFF,TGTGCCAGCAGCCCAGGGAGTCTGAATGAGCAGTTCTTC
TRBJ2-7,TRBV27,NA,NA,CASSPLRVSYEQYF,TGTGCCAGCAGTCCCCTTCGGGTCTCCTACGAGCAGTACTTC
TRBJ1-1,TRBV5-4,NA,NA,CASSFSPDTEAFF,TGTGCCAGCAGCTTTTCCCCCGACACTGAAGCTTTCTTT
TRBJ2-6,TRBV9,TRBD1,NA,CASSGEQGVGANVLTF,TGTGCCAGCAGCGGAGAACAGGGGGTAGGGGCCAACGTCCTGACTTTC
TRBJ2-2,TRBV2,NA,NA,CASSREIDGELFF,TGTGCCAGCAGTCGGGAGATTGACGGGGAGCTGTTTTTT
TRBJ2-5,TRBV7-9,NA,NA,CASSSDPGPKKETQYF,TGTGCCAGCAGCTCTGACCCGGGACCGAAAAAAGAGACCCAGTACTTC
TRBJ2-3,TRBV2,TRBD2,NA,CASGLAAPTDTQYF,TGTGCCAGCGGACTAGCGGCACCCACAGATACGCAGTATTTT
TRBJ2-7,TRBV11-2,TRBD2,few,CASSRGLAGNEQYF,TGTGCCAGCAGCCGAGGACTAGCGGGCAACGAGCAGTACTTC
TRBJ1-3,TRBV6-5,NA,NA,CASQRTAGNTIYF,TGTGCCAGCCAACGGACAGCTGGAAACACCATATATTTT
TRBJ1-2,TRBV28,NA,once,CASSPGFGYTF,TGTGCCAGCAGTCCAGGGTTCGGCTACACCTTC
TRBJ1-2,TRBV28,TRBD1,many,CASSLWTGANYGYTF,TGTGCCAGCAGTTTGTGGACAGGGGCTAACTATGGCTACACCTTC
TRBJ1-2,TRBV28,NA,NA,CASSSGQPSGTF,TGTGCCAGCAGCTCGGGACAACCGAGCGGCACCTTC
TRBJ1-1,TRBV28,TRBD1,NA,CASALWGQATNTEAFF,TGTGCCTCCGCCCTATGGGGACAGGCGACGAACACTGAAGCTTTCTTT
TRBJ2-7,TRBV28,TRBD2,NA,CASSTGTSGTNFYEQYF,TGTGCCAGCAGTACAGGGACTAGCGGGACGAATTTCTACGAGCAGTACTTC
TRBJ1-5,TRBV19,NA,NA,CASTPKSWYSNQPQHF,TGTGCCAGTACTCCTAAAAGCTGGTATAGCAATCAGCCCCAGCATTTT
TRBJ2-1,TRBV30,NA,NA,CAWSVRGLTSYNEQFF,TGTGCCTGGAGTGTACGGGGGCTCACCTCCTACAATGAGCAGTTCTTC
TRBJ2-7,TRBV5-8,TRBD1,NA,CASSSRGIDEQYF,TGTGCCAGCAGCTCCAGGGGGATCGACGAGCAGTACTTC
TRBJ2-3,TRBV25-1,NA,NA,CASSDMRVTDTQYF,TGTGCCAGCAGTGATATGCGGGTAACAGATACGCAGTATTTT
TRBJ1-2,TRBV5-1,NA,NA,CASSLESGIWYGYTF,TGCGCCAGCAGCTTGGAGTCAGGGATTTGGTATGGCTACACCTTC
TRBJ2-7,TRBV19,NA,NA,CATGDPSRTYEQYF,TGTGCCACGGGAGACCCTTCGCGAACCTACGAGCAGTACTTC
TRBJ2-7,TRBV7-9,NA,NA,CASSYYGTLQYF,TGTGCCAGCAGCTATTACGGGACTCTCCAGTACTTC
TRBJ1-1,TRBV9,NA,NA,CASSVGGTNTEAFF,TGTGCCAGCAGCGTAGGTGGCACGAACACTGAAGCTTTCTTT
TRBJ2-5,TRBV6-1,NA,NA,CASSARDLRQTQYF,TGTGCCAGCAGTGCAAGGGACCTTCGTCAGACCCAGTACTTC
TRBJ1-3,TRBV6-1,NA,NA,CASSEAGYTIYF,TGTGCCAGCAGTGAAGCGGGGTATACCATATATTTT